A single sample gave rise to the 8 T cell receptor beta chains below, sequenced in a study of cytotoxic CD8 clonotypes in ibrutinib-treated CLL. Sequencing used immunoSEQ multiplex PCR; TCRdb keeps in-frame clones, though not all of them. The sample lists 45,000 to 55,000 clones; around half were seen once. Source: PBMCs, taken after 12 months of ibrutinib treatment. Receptors were obtained from a human donor with chronic lymphocytic leukemia.

The chain employs TRBV29-1 and TRBJ2-1; D might be TRBD1 or TRBD2, each matching 6 bases. The CDR3 spans 15 residues. Germline values: CDR1 SQVTM, CDR2 ANQGSEA. The V and J ends lost 3 bases and 7 bases respectively, with 19 bases between them. The CDR3 sequence is CSVDLLASRGNEQFF. The CDR3 nucleotides read TGCAGCGTTGACCTACTAGCTTCGAGGGGGAATGAGCAGTTCTTC.

This sequence joins TRBV6-5 and TRBJ1-1; TRBD1 is a possible D gene (6 bases). The germline CDR1 and CDR2 sequences are MNHEY and SVGAGI. The V and J ends lost 9 bases and 4 bases respectively, with 9 bases between them. This CDR3 spans 11 amino acids. This CDR3 is CASTGSTEAFF. The CDR3 DNA reads TGTGCCAGTACAGGGAGCACTGAAGCTTTCTTT.

V is TRBV4-1 and J is TRBJ1-4; TRBD1 is a possible D gene (5 bases). The CDR3 has 16 amino acids. In germline, CDR1 is MGHRA, CDR2 YSYEKL. Trimming removed 4 bases at V and 2 bases at J, with 14 bases between. The DNA for the CDR3 is TGCGCCAGCAGCCTAACACCAGGGATTACTAATGAAAAACTGTTTTTT. Protein: CASSLTPGITNEKLFF.

This clone was seen more than once but under ten times. J is TRBJ2-7 and V is TRBV27; 8 positions agree with TRBD1. Germline trimming cut 0 bases from V and 1 base from J; bases unmatched to any gene: 5. Germline CDR1 MNHEY, CDR2 SMNVEV (reference sequence). CDR3 length: 16 residues. DNA for the CDR3: TGTGCCAGCAGTTTATCGGGGACAGGCCTTTCCTACGAGCAGTACTTC. This codes for CASSLSGTGLSYEQYF.

This clone was recorded a few times. The rearrangement joins TRBV30 to TRBJ1-4; maybe TRBD1 (6 bases). This CDR3 is 14 amino acids long. Germline lookup yields CDR1 GTSNPN and CDR2 SVGIG (reference sequence). V was cut by 2 bases and J by 8 bases, with 15 bases left in between. The CDR3 DNA follows: TGTGCCTGGAGTCAGCAGGGGTCGGGGGAAAAACTGTTTTTT. Translation gives CAWSQQGSGEKLFF. The full variable domain, its missing parts supplied by reference TRBV30 and TRBJ1-4, is SQTIHQWPATLVQPVGSPLSLECTVEGTSNPNLYWYRQAAGRGLQLLFYSVGIGQISSEVPQNLSASRPQDRQFILSSKKLLLSDSGFYLCAWSQQGSGEKLFFGSGTQLSVL.

At least ten counts were recorded for this clone. In DNA form, the CDR3 reads TGTGCCAGCAGCCCCGGGACAGAGCTCAATGAGCAGTTCTTC. Its translation: CASSPGTELNEQFF. The V and J genes are TRBV2 and TRBJ2-1, with TRBD1 matching over 7 bases. This CDR3 spans 14 amino acids. CDR1 and CDR2 (germline): SNHLY, FYNNEI. V lost 6 bases to trimming and J lost 6 bases; unmatched junction nucleotides: 8. Full variable domain (missing parts from reference TRBV2 and TRBJ2-1): EPEVTQTPSHQVTQMGQEVILRCVPISNHLYFYWYRQILGQKVEFLVSFYNNEISEKSEIFDDQFSVERPDGSNFTLKIRSTKLEDSAMYFCASSPGTELNEQFFGPGTRLTVL.

V and J are TRBV11-1 and TRBJ1-4, with TRBD1 matching 7 bases. The length of the CDR3 is 14 residues. Unmatched junction bases numbered 5, after V lost 5 bases and J lost 5 bases. CDR1 and CDR2 (germline): SGHAT, FQDESV (reference sequence). CDR3 sequence (DNA): TGTGCCAGCAGCCCGGACAGGCGGAATGAAAAACTGTTTTTT. This translates into CASSPDRRNEKLFF.

The chain employs TRBV19 and TRBJ1-5, with D possibly being TRBD1 (5 bases). CDR3 length equals 17 residues. V was pared by 5 bases and J by 0 bases, with 17 bases between. CDR1 LNHDA and CDR2 SQIVND come from the germline V gene (reference sequence). For the CDR3, the DNA is TGTGCCAGTAGTCCCCCCCTGGGGGTCTATAGCAATCAGCCCCAGCATTTT. This translates into CASSPPLGVYSNQPQHF.